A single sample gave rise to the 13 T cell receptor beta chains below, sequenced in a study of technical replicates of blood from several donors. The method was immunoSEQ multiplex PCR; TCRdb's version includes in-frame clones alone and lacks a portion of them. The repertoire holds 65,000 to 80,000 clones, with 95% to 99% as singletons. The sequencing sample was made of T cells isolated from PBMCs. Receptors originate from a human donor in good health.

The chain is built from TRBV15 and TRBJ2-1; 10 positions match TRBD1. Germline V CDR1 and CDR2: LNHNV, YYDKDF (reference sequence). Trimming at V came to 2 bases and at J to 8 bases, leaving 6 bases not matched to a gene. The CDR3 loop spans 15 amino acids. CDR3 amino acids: CATSRFGQGVDEQFF. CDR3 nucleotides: TGTGCCACCAGCAGATTTGGACAGGGGGTTGATGAGCAGTTCTTC.

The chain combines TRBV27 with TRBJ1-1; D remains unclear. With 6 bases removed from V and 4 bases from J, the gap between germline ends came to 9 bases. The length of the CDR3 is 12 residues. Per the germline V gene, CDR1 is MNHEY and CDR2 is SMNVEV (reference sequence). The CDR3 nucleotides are TGTGCCAGCAGCGTAGTCGGCACTGAAGCTTTCTTT. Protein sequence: CASSVVGTEAFF.

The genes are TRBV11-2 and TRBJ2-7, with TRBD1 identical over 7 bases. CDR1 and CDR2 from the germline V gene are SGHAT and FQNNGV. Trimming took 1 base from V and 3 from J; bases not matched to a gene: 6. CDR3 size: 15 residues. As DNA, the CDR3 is TGTGCCAGCAGCTTAGGGACAGGAGAGGTCTACGAGCAGTACTTC. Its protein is CASSLGTGEVYEQYF. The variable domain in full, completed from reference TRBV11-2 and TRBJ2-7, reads EAGVAQSPRYKIIEKRQSVAFWCNPISGHATLYWYQQILGQGPKLLIQFQNNGVVDDSQLPKDRFSAERLKGVDSTLKIQPAKLEDSAVYLCASSLGTGEVYEQYFGPGTRLTVT.

This chain's CDR3 is CASSPMRVPSIPFF. The DNA of the CDR3 is TGTGCCAGCAGCCCCATGAGGGTCCCTTCCATTCCGTTCTTC. This chain connects TRBV9 to TRBJ2-1; maybe TRBD2 (5 bases). Germline values: CDR1 SGDLS, CDR2 YYNGEE. The germline V and J ends were trimmed by 4 bases and 15 bases, with 23 bases remaining between them. The CDR3 spans 14 residues.

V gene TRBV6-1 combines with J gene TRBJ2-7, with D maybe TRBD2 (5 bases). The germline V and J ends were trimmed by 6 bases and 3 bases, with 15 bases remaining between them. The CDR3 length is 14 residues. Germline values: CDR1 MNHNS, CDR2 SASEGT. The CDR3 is CASSHLGEGYEQYF. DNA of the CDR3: TGTGCCAGCAGCCACTTAGGCGAGGGCTACGAGCAGTACTTC.

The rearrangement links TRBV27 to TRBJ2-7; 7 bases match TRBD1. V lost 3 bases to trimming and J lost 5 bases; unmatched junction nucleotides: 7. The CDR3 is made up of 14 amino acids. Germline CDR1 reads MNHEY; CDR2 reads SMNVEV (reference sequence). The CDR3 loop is CASSFTGTDHEQYF. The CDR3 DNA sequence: TGTGCCAGCAGTTTCACCGGGACAGATCACGAGCAGTACTTC.

CDR3 protein: CASSSLSAAYEQYF. The CDR3 DNA sequence: TGTGCCAGCAGCTCCCTCTCGGCGGCCTACGAGCAGTACTTC. The V call is TRBV11-2, the J call TRBJ2-7, with no clear D. This CDR3 has 14 amino acids. Trimming removed 4 bases at V and 2 bases at J, with 12 bases between. In germline, CDR1 is SGHAT, CDR2 FQNNGV.

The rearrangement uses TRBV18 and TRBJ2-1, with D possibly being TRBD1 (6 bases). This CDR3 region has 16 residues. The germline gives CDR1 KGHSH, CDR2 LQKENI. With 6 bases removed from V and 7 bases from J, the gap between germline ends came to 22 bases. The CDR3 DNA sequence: TGTGCCAGCTCTACTTATCTAGGGGGAGTGGGAAATGAGCAGTTCTTC. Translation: CASSTYLGGVGNEQFF.

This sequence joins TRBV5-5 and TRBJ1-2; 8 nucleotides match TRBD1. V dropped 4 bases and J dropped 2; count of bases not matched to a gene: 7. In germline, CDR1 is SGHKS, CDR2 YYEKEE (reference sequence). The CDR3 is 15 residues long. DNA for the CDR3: TGTGCCAGCAGCCCGGGACAGGCGACGAACTATGGCTACACCTTC. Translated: CASSPGQATNYGYTF.

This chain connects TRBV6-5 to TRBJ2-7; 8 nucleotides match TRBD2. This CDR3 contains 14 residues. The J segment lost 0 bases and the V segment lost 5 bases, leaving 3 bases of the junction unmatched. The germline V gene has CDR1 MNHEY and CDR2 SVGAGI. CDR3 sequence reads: CASSSLAGSYEQYF. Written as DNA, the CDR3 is TGTGCCAGCAGTAGTCTAGCGGGCTCCTACGAGCAGTACTTC.

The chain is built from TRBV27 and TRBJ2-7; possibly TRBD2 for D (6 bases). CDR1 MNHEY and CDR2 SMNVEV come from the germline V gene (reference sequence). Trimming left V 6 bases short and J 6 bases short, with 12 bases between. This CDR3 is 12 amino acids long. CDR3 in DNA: TGTGCCAGCAGCCCTTCGGGGGTCGAGCAGTACTTC. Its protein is CASSPSGVEQYF.

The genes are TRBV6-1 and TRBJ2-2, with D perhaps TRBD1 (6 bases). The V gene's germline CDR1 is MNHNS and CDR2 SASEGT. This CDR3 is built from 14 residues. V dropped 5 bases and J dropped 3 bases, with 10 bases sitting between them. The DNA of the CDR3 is TGTGCCAGCAGTTTGGGGGCTTACACCGGGGAGCTGTTTTTT. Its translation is CASSLGAYTGELFF.

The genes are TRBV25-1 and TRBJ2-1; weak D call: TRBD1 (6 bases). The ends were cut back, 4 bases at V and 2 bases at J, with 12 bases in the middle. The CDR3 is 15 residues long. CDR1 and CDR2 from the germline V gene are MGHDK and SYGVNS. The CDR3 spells CASSGRDNTYNEQFF. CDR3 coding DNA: TGTGCCAGCAGTGGCCGGGACAACACCTACAATGAGCAGTTCTTC.